These T cell receptor beta chains were read from a single sample in a study of T cells in Graves' hyperthyroidism and ophthalmopathy. One entry per CDR3 protein, called by TCRdb with MiXCR from the multiplex PCR reads. The data contain some 650,000 distinct CDR3 sequences, more than 15% of them singletons. Material for sequencing was blood. The receptors derive from a woman aged 40 to 50 with Graves' ophthalmopathy. Both conserved end residues are part of each CDR3. The D gene is left open where the match is weak. Clone size is stated in some rows and not others, as once, few, many or a class when expanded.

v_gene	j_gene	d_gene	abundance	CDR3nt	CDR3aa
TRBV18	TRBJ1-2	NA	many	TGTGCCAGCTCACCACCGGGTAAAGCTAACTATGGCTACACCTTC	CASSPPGKANYGYTF
TRBV19	TRBJ2-6	NA	NA	TGTGCAAAGACAGGCTGCTCTCCTGGGGCCAACGTCCTGACTTTC	CAKTGCSPGANVLTF
TRBV20-1	TRBJ2-7	NA	many	TGCAGTGCTAACAAACCCGGGACACTGGACGAGCAGTACTTC	CSANKPGTLDEQYF
TRBV7-9	TRBJ2-1	NA	many	TGTGCCAGCAGCTCAGCGGGTCCATACAATGAGCAGTTCTTC	CASSSAGPYNEQFF
TRBV5-1	TRBJ2-5	TRBD2	few	TGCGCCAGCAGCTTGGGAGGACTAGGCGGGGAGACCCAGTACTTC	CASSLGGLGGETQYF
TRBV6-1	TRBJ1-5	NA	few	TGTGCCAGCAGTGAAGGGCACGCCGGGGTTGGGCCCCAGCATTTT	CASSEGHAGVGPQHF
TRBV6-1	TRBJ2-1	NA	few	TGTGCCAGCCGGATCCGGGACAAATCCTACAATGAGCAGTTCTTC	CASRIRDKSYNEQFF
TRBV6-1	TRBJ2-1	NA	NA	TGTGCCAGCAGTGTAACTAGCCAAACGCCCTACAATGAGCAGTTCTTC	CASSVTSQTPYNEQFF
TRBV30	TRBJ2-7	TRBD2	many	TGTGCCTGGAGTACTAGCGGGAGGGGATACGAGCAGTACTTC	CAWSTSGRGYEQYF
TRBV2	TRBJ1-2	TRBD1	NA	TGTGCCAGCAGTCCGACCGGGACAGGGAATTATGGCTACACCTTC	CASSPTGTGNYGYTF
TRBV28	TRBJ2-1	NA	few	TGTGCCAGCAGTTTCGGGGGAGCGAATGAGCAGTTCTTC	CASSFGGANEQFF
TRBV5-6	TRBJ2-2	TRBD2	NA	TGTGCCAGCAGCCCCTCCTTGGGGACTAGCGGCGCGAACACCGGGGAGCTGTTTTTT	CASSPSLGTSGANTGELFF
TRBV28	TRBJ1-5	TRBD1	many	TGTGCCAGCAGTTTACAGGGGGCAACTCAGCCCCAGCATTTT	CASSLQGATQPQHF
TRBV12-3/TRBV12-4	TRBJ2-1	TRBD1	many	TGTGCCAGCAGTGGGGGACAGCGCCGCTCCTACAATGAGCAGTTCTTC	CASSGGQRRSYNEQFF
TRBV27	TRBJ2-2	TRBD1	many	TGTGCCAGCAGTCGCCGTACCGGGACAGGGAGCACCGGGGAGCTGTTTTTT	CASSRRTGTGSTGELFF
TRBV11-2	TRBJ1-6	TRBD1	many	TGTGCCAGCAGTTACGGGACAGGGGTTACACCCCTCCACTTT	CASSYGTGVTPLHF
TRBV4-1	TRBJ2-5	TRBD1	few	TGCGCCAGCAGCCATCCGGGACAGGGTTTCAAGACCCAGTACTTC	CASSHPGQGFKTQYF
TRBV28	TRBJ1-4	NA	many	TGTGCCAGCAGTTTAGGGCAGGGACGAGAAAAACTGTTTTTT	CASSLGQGREKLFF
TRBV11-2	TRBJ2-3	NA	many	TGTGCCAGCAGCTTAGGGGGTCAAACGCAGTATTTT	CASSLGGQTQYF
TRBV24-1	TRBJ2-2	TRBD1	few	TGTGCCACCAGAGGACAGGGTAACACCGGGGAGCTGTTTTTT	CATRGQGNTGELFF
TRBV14	TRBJ2-2	NA	NA	TGTGCCAGCAGCCAAGATCCCAATGGGGAGCTGTTTTTT	CASSQDPNGELFF
TRBV2	TRBJ2-7	NA	NA	TGTGCCAGCAGGATGACTTCTTCCTACGAGCAGTACTTC	CASRMTSSYEQYF
TRBV20-1	TRBJ2-7	NA	NA	TGCAGTGCAGTTACTAGTGAACGTTTGGACGAGCAGTACTTC	CSAVTSERLDEQYF
TRBV3-1	TRBJ1-3	TRBD1	NA	TGTGCCAGCAGCCGCAACTACGGGACAGGGAGCCGATCTGGAAACACCATATATTTT	CASSRNYGTGSRSGNTIYF
TRBV18	TRBJ2-5	NA	many	TGTGCCAGCTCACTGCGCTCAGGGAACCAAGAGACCCAGTACTTC	CASSLRSGNQETQYF
TRBV5-1	TRBJ1-6	NA	few	TGCGCCAGCGCCTCGGGGGCCGAGAATTCACCCCTCCACTTT	CASASGAENSPLHF
TRBV6-5	TRBJ1-1	NA	many	TGTGCCAGCAGTTACCAAAGGACAGATGAAGCTTTCTTT	CASSYQRTDEAFF
TRBV27	TRBJ1-5	NA	many	TGTGCCAGCGGGGGATATAGCAATCAGCCCCAGCATTTT	CASGGYSNQPQHF
TRBV12-3/TRBV12-4	TRBJ2-5	NA	NA	TGTGCCAGCAGTTTATTTTCTGGGGAAGAGACCCAGTACTTC	CASSLFSGEETQYF
TRBV12-3/TRBV12-4	TRBJ2-5	NA	many	TGTGCCAGCAGTTTTAATACAGGGCGGGGGACCCAGTACTTC	CASSFNTGRGTQYF
TRBV11-1	TRBJ2-3	NA	many	TGTGCCAGCAGCTTAGATGCCGGCCCTAGCACAGATACGCAGTATTTT	CASSLDAGPSTDTQYF
TRBV7-2	TRBJ2-2	NA	NA	TGTGCCAGCAGCACGAACCTGGGGGGCCCCACCGGGGAGCTGTTTTTT	CASSTNLGGPTGELFF
TRBV28	TRBJ1-2	NA	NA	TGTGCCAGCCGATCCGGAAGGGATGGCTACACCTTC	CASRSGRDGYTF
TRBV15	TRBJ1-6	NA	few	TGTGCCACCAGCCCGGCGGAGGGGTTGATCTATAATTCACCCCTCCACTTT	CATSPAEGLIYNSPLHF
TRBV7-9	TRBJ1-5	NA	NA	TGTGCCAGCGGTACGAGGGCACATCAGCCCCAGCATTTT	CASGTRAHQPQHF
TRBV27	TRBJ1-5	NA	many	TGTGCCAGCAGTTTATGGGGCACCAATCAGCCCCAGCATTTT	CASSLWGTNQPQHF
TRBV29-1	TRBJ2-7	TRBD1	many	TGCAGCGTCGGGGGACAGGGCGTCTACGAGCAGTACTTC	CSVGGQGVYEQYF
TRBV6-2/TRBV6-3	TRBJ1-5	NA	many	TGTGCCAGCAGTTATGGTTGGGGGCTGATAAGCAATCAGCCCCAGCATTTT	CASSYGWGLISNQPQHF
TRBV30	TRBJ2-7	TRBD2	few	TGTGCCTGGAGTGTACGCCCTGCTGGGGGGGACTCTTACGAGCAGTACTTC	CAWSVRPAGGDSYEQYF
TRBV30	TRBJ2-7	TRBD2	many	TGTGCCTTTGGACGGCGACTAGCGGGCGCCTACGAGCAGTACTTC	CAFGRRLAGAYEQYF
TRBV18	TRBJ1-6	NA	few	TGTGCCAGCTCACCTATCTCGGACACAAATTCACCCCTCCACTTT	CASSPISDTNSPLHF
TRBV10-3	TRBJ2-1	TRBD1	NA	TGTGCCATCAGTGATAGACTTGGGACAGGGAGTTCGGATGAGCAGTTCTTC	CAISDRLGTGSSDEQFF
TRBV7-6	TRBJ2-7	TRBD1	many	TGTGCCAGCAGCGGTTGGACAGGGGCCGAGCAGTACTTC	CASSGWTGAEQYF
TRBV6-1	TRBJ1-5	TRBD1	many	TGTGCCAGCAGGGACAGGGGCCTTAGCAATCAGCCCCAGCATTTT	CASRDRGLSNQPQHF
TRBV19	TRBJ2-7	NA	few	TGTGCCAGTAGTCGCGGGACGGGAGACCAGGGACACGAGCAGTACTTC	CASSRGTGDQGHEQYF
TRBV7-3	TRBJ2-3	TRBD2	many	TGTGCCAGCAGCTTACCTAGCGGGGGGGGGGCAGATACGCAGTATTTT	CASSLPSGGGADTQYF